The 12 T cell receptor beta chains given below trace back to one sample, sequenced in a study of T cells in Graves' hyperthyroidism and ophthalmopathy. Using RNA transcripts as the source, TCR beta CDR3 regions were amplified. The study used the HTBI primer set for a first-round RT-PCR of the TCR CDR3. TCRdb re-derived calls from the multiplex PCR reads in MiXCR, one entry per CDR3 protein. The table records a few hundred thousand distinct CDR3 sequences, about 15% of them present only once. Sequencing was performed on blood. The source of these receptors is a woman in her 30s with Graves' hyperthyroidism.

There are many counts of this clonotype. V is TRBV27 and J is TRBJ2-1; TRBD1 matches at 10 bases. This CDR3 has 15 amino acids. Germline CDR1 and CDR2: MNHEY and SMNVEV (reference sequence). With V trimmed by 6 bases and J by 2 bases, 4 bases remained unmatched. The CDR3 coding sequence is TGTGCCAGCAGCACCGGGACAGGGGCCTACAATGAGCAGTTCTTC. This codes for CASSTGTGAYNEQFF.

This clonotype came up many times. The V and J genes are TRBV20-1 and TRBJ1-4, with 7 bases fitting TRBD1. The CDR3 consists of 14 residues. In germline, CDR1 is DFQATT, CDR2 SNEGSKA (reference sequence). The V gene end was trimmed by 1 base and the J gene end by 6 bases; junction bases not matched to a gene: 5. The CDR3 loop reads CSARADGQDEKLFF. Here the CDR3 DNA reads TGCAGTGCTAGAGCTGACGGACAGGATGAAAAACTGTTTTTT.

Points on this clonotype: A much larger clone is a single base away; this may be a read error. CDR3 DNA sequence: TGTGCCGGCTCCAAAAGGGGTTCAACAGATACGCAGTATTTT. Translation gives CAGSKRGSTDTQYF. The rearrangement joins TRBV2 to TRBJ2-3, with D possibly TRBD1 on 5 matching bases. The CDR3 totals 14 residues. CDR1 SNHLY and CDR2 FYNNEI come from the germline V gene. Trimming pared 11 bases from V and 3 bases from J, leaving 18 bases between.

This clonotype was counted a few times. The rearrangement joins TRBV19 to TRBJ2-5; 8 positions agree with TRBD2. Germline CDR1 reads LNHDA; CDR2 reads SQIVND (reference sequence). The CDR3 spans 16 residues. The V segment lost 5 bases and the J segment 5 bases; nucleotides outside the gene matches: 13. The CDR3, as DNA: TGTGCCAGTAGTTCTCTGCGGGAGGCCGTGGGGGAGACCCAGTACTTC. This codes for CASSSLREAVGETQYF.

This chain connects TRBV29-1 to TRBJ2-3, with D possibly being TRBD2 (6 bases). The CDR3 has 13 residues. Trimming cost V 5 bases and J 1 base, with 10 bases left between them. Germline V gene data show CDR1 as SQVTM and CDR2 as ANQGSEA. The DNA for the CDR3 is TGCAGCGTTCCGGGAGCCGGCACAGATACGCAGTATTTT. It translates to CSVPGAGTDTQYF.

The CDR3 bases are TGCGCCAGCAGGATGACTATACAAGAGACCCAGTACTTC. It translates to CASRMTIQETQYF. The V gene is TRBV5-1, the J gene TRBJ2-5, with D possibly TRBD2 on 5 matching bases. Germline-derived CDR1 and CDR2 are SGHRS and YFSETQ. This CDR3 comprises 13 residues. V was trimmed by 5 bases and J by 2 bases, leaving 10 bases between them.

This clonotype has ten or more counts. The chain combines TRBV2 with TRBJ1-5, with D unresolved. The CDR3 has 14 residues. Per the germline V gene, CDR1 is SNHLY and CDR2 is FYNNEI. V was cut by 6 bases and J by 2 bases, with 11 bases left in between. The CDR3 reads CASSDLARNQPQHF. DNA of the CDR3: TGTGCCAGCAGCGACTTAGCTCGCAATCAGCCCCAGCATTTT.

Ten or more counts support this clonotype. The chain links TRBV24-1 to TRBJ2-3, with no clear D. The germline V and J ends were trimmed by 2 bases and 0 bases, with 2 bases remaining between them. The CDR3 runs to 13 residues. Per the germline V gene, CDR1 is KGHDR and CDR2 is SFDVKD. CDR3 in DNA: TGTGCCACCAGTGATTCAAGCACAGATACGCAGTATTTT. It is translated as CATSDSSTDTQYF.

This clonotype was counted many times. The CDR3 region has the DNA TGTGCCAGCAGTCTCGAGCCGGAACCAACAGATACGCAGTATTTT. This sequence encodes CASSLEPEPTDTQYF. V usage is TRBV12-3 or TRBV12-4 and J usage is TRBJ2-3, with D unresolved. V was pared by 5 bases and J by 3 bases, with 15 bases between. The CDR3 is made up of 15 amino acids.

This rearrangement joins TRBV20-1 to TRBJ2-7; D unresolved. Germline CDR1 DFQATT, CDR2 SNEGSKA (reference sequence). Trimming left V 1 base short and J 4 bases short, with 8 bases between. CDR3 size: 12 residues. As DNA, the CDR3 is TGCAGTGCTAGAGTCCAGACTTACGAGCAGTACTTC. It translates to CSARVQTYEQYF.

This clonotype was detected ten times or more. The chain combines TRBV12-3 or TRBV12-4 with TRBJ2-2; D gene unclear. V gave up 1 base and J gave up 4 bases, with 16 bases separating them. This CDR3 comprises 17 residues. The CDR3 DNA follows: TGTGCCAGCAGTTTAGTTCCCAGTCGATCACCCACCGGGGAGCTGTTTTTT. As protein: CASSLVPSRSPTGELFF.

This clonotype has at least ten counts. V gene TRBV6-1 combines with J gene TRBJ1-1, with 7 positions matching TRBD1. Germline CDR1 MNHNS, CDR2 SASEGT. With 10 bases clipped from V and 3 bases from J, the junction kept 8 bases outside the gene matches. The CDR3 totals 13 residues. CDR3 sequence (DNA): TGTGCCATTATGGACAGGAGCTACACTGAAGCTTTCTTT. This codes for CAIMDRSYTEAFF.